Detailed here is one TCR beta chain. This sample is drawn from a study of CD8 T cells in Susac syndrome. This CDR3 is 14 amino acids long. V was shortened by 5 bases and J by 0 bases, with 8 bases between the two germline ends. Per the germline V gene, CDR1 is ENHRY and CDR2 is SYGVKD. Reverse transcription of roughly 0.45 to 1 ug RNA used random hexamers. Each CDR3 protein is one row after TCRdb ran MiXCR on the immunoSEQ multiplex PCR reads. The sample includes around 46,000 distinct CDR3 sequences, 85% to 95% of them seen just once. TCR beta was sequenced from blood CD8+ and CD4+ T cells. Isolation of CD8+ and CD4+ T cells was performed negatively, whereas enrichment of TEMRA cells was done by FACS.

Sequenced material: CD8+ T cells from PBMCs. The chain couples TRBV10-3 to TRBJ1-5; D unclear. The receptor was derived from a human donor in good health. Here the CDR3 reads CAISMGSSNQPQHF. The CDR3 bases are TGTGCCATCAGTATGGGCTCTAGCAATCAGCCCCAGCATTTT.